This T cell receptor beta chain was recorded in a study of CD8 T cells in ankylosing spondylitis. The study, taken as a whole, reports: Clones tied to disease were said to be significantly enriched in matched ankylosing spondylitis synovial fluid. In synovial fluid and blood from reactive arthritis, some motif variants were previously reported. Clones linked with disease were CD8+ and fairly uncommon in the peripheral blood.

The CDR3 is 18 residues long. Germline CDR1 and CDR2: LGHNA and YNFKEQ. The V gene lost 3 bases and the J gene lost 8 bases, with 28 bases spanning the gap. This clonotype has a handful of counts. Its antigen is unidentified. Quantitative molecular-barcoded 5'-RACE generated the TCR beta libraries. Each CDR3 protein is one row after TCRdb ran MiXCR on the 5' RACE reads. This table holds hundreds of thousands of distinct CDR3 sequences, around 24% found once. The chain joins TRBV4-2 to TRBJ2-5, with D possibly being TRBD1 (6 bases). Sequenced material: blood, either unsorted or a sorted T cell fraction (not recorded which). The TCR was taken from a male donor with ankylosing spondylitis or in good health (not recorded which). As DNA, the CDR3 is TGTGCCAGCAGCCATATATCCGGGACAAGGGACCTAAGAGAAACCCAGTACTTC. Its protein is CASSHISGTRDLRETQYF.